Following are 18 T cell receptor beta chains from one sample sequenced in a study of brain T cells in children with intractable seizures. Measured with immunoSEQ multiplex PCR; TCRdb has only the in-frame clones, and not every one. The sample yields 95,000 to 120,000 clones, roughly 92% seen once. Specimen: peripheral blood, collected at surgery. The receptors here all came from a boy under three years old with hemimegalencephaly and intractable seizures.

The gene calls are TRBV5-1 and TRBJ2-5, with TRBD1 matching 7 bases. J was trimmed by 2 bases and V by 3 bases; bases with no gene match: 7. This CDR3 has 15 residues. Germline CDR1 reads SGHRS; CDR2 reads YFSETQ. The CDR3: CASSYRDRTQETQYF. In DNA, the CDR3 is TGCGCCAGCAGCTACCGGGACAGAACTCAAGAGACCCAGTACTTC.

The chain couples TRBV3-1 (or the pseudogene TRBV3-2) to TRBJ2-7; 9 bases match TRBD1. This CDR3 is 14 amino acids long. Germline loops: CDR1 LGHDT, CDR2 YNNKEL (reference sequence). The ends lost 4 bases at V and 6 bases at J; junction bases unmatched: 7. Written as DNA, the CDR3 is TGTGCCAGCAGCCGGTCGGACAGGGGCGGCGAGCAGTACTTC. Protein: CASSRSDRGGEQYF.

This chain connects TRBV3-1 (or the pseudogene TRBV3-2) to TRBJ2-1; TRBD2 matches at 7 bases. Germline CDR1 reads LGHDT; CDR2 reads YNNKEL (reference sequence). V lost 0 bases, J lost 13 bases, and 15 bases stayed unmatched. The CDR3 is 16 amino acids. The CDR3 sequence: CASSQDPERDLREQFF. The CDR3 DNA reads TGTGCCAGCAGCCAAGATCCTGAGCGGGATCTACGTGAACAGTTCTTC.

The chain combines TRBV28 with TRBJ2-7; no reliable D call. The V and J ends lost 3 bases and 3 bases respectively, with 12 bases between them. This CDR3 region has 14 residues. Germline CDR1 and CDR2: MDHEN and SYDVKM. The CDR3 loop reads CASSFPTPNYEQYF. The CDR3 nucleotides are TGTGCCAGCAGTTTCCCGACCCCTAACTACGAGCAGTACTTC.

V is TRBV18 and J is TRBJ2-7; a weak D match, TRBD2 (6 bases). Germline values: CDR1 KGHSH, CDR2 LQKENI. This CDR3 contains 14 residues. The V and J ends lost 2 bases and 6 bases respectively, with 14 bases between them. The CDR3: CASSPTEGVGEQYF. CDR3 sequence (DNA): TGTGCCAGCTCACCAACGGAGGGCGTCGGCGAGCAGTACTTC.

The V and J genes are TRBV23-1 and TRBJ1-1; D gene uncertain. TRBV23-1 is annotated as an ORF whose role is uncertain. V was shortened by 7 bases and J by 2 bases, with 8 bases between the two germline ends. The CDR3 has 12 amino acids. CDR3 protein: CASKGSNTEAFF. CDR3 DNA: TGCGCCAGCAAAGGGTCAAACACTGAAGCTTTCTTT.

The rearrangement joins TRBV6-1 to TRBJ2-5; the match to TRBD2 covers 10 bases. The CDR3 is 17 amino acids. The V segment lost 4 bases and the J segment 5 bases; nucleotides outside the gene matches: 13. In germline, CDR1 is MNHNS, CDR2 SASEGT. This CDR3 is CASSALTSGLLAETQYF. The CDR3 DNA sequence: TGTGCCAGCAGTGCGTTGACTAGCGGGCTCTTGGCGGAGACCCAGTACTTC.

The rearrangement links TRBV10-3 to TRBJ2-7, with D perhaps TRBD1 or TRBD2 (5 bases each). Trimming left V 3 bases short and J 0 bases short, with 12 bases between. Germline V gene sequence: CDR1 ENHRY, CDR2 SYGVKD. The length of the CDR3 is 15 residues. The CDR3 spells CAISENPGSSYEQYF. Here the CDR3 DNA reads TGTGCCATCAGTGAAAACCCAGGGAGCTCCTACGAGCAGTACTTC.

This clone was seen more than once but under ten times. The V call is TRBV5-1, the J call TRBJ2-5; 10 bases match TRBD2. Germline values: CDR1 SGHRS, CDR2 YFSETQ. This CDR3 has 14 amino acids. Unmatched junction bases numbered 10, after V lost 9 bases and J lost 5 bases. CDR3 sequence reads: CATRTSGLGETQYF. CDR3 nucleotide sequence: TGCGCCACCCGGACTAGCGGTCTTGGGGAGACCCAGTACTTC.

V and J are TRBV28 and TRBJ1-5; D gene uncertain. CDR3 length equals 14 residues. V lost 6 bases to trimming and J lost 6 bases, with 15 bases between them. The V gene's germline CDR1 is MDHEN and CDR2 SYDVKM. The CDR3 bases are TGTGCCAGCAGCCCCCCCCAATGGGGTCAGCCCCAGCATTTT. It codes for CASSPPQWGQPQHF.

The chain carries TRBV28 and TRBJ1-2; 9 nucleotides agree with TRBD1. Per germline, CDR1 MDHEN and CDR2 SYDVKM. The V and J ends lost 3 bases and 7 bases, in that order; junction bases with no gene match: 12. This CDR3 has 16 residues. The CDR3 nucleotides are TGTGCCAGCAGTTTTTACGGGACAGGGTACATGAGTGGCTACACCTTC. Translated: CASSFYGTGYMSGYTF.

V is TRBV5-5 and J is TRBJ2-2; 11 positions agree with TRBD1. Looked up from germline, CDR1 is SGHKS and CDR2 is YYEKEE (reference sequence). The length of the CDR3 is 16 residues. With V trimmed by 3 bases and J by 4 bases, 5 bases remained unmatched. The CDR3 DNA reads TGTGCCAGCAGCTCCGGACAGGGGGCTATCACCGGGGAGCTGTTTTTT. It specifies CASSSGQGAITGELFF. The variable domain in full, completed from reference TRBV5-5 and TRBJ2-2, reads DAGVTQSPTHLIKTRGQQVTLRCSPISGHKSVSWYQQVLGQGPQFIFQYYEKEERGRGNFPDRFSARQFPNYSSELNVNALLLGDSALYLCASSSGQGAITGELFFGEGSRLTVL.

V usage is TRBV10-3 and J usage is TRBJ2-7, with D unclear. The germline V and J ends were trimmed by 2 bases and 2 bases, with 10 bases remaining between them. The CDR3 extends over 14 amino acids. Germline CDR1 and CDR2: ENHRY and SYGVKD. The chain's CDR3 is CAISEEATPYEQYF. CDR3 DNA sequence: TGTGCCATCAGTGAGGAGGCTACCCCCTACGAGCAGTACTTC.

The J gene is TRBJ2-2, the V gene TRBV15, with 8 bases fitting TRBD1. This CDR3 is built from 17 residues. Germline loops: CDR1 LNHNV, CDR2 YYDKDF (reference sequence). V lost 3 bases to trimming and J lost 6 bases; unmatched junction nucleotides: 12. CDR3: CATSRNRPGGASGELFF. DNA for the CDR3: TGTGCCACCAGCAGGAACCGTCCAGGGGGCGCGTCCGGGGAGCTGTTTTTT.

This rearrangement joins TRBV5-4 to TRBJ1-1; D is unclear. V lost 2 bases and J lost 1, with 6 bases in between. CDR1 and CDR2 from the germline V gene are SGHNT and YYREEE (reference sequence). The CDR3 contains 13 residues. The CDR3 loop is CASSFDTNTEAFF. The CDR3 nucleotides are TGTGCCAGCAGCTTCGATACGAACACTGAAGCTTTCTTT.

V is TRBV29-1 and J is TRBJ2-3; D perhaps matches TRBD1 (6 bases). The V gene's germline CDR1 is SQVTM and CDR2 ANQGSEA. Trimming removed 4 bases from V and 4 bases from J, with 15 bases in between. CDR3 length equals 14 residues. CDR3: CSVGRGSPPDTQYF. DNA of the CDR3: TGCAGCGTTGGAAGGGGGAGCCCGCCAGATACGCAGTATTTT.

The chain employs TRBV30 and TRBJ2-5; D uncertain. The length of the CDR3 is 14 residues. Germline CDR1 and CDR2: GTSNPN and SVGIG (reference sequence). V was shortened by 0 bases and J by 4 bases, with 12 bases between the two germline ends. In DNA, the CDR3 is TGTGCCTGGAGTGTAAGAAACTCGGGAGAGACCCAGTACTTC. This translates into CAWSVRNSGETQYF.

The gene calls are TRBV11-2 and TRBJ2-7, with 14 nucleotides matching TRBD2. Trimming cost V 5 bases and J 0 bases; bases outside gene matches: 9. The CDR3 has 18 residues. Germline V CDR1 and CDR2: SGHAT, FQNNGV. The CDR3 reads CASSQGLAGERPSYEQYF. CDR3 bases: TGTGCCAGCAGCCAGGGACTAGCGGGAGAGAGGCCCTCCTACGAGCAGTACTTC. Drawing the rest from reference TRBV11-2 and TRBJ2-7, the complete variable domain is EAGVAQSPRYKIIEKRQSVAFWCNPISGHATLYWYQQILGQGPKLLIQFQNNGVVDDSQLPKDRFSAERLKGVDSTLKIQPAKLEDSAVYLCASSQGLAGERPSYEQYFGPGTRLTVT.